The 27 T cell receptor beta chains presented below share a single source sample, sequenced in a study of blood T cell repertoires in COVID-19. Libraries were prepared by immunoSEQ multiplex PCR; TCRdb keeps only in-frame clonotypes and omits some of them. Of under 100,000 clones in the sample, roughly 84% were seen once. The material sequenced was peripheral blood. These TCRs come from a woman older than 75 with COVID-19, enrolled during active disease.

This clone came up a few times. The rearrangement joins TRBV28 to TRBJ2-1, with 8 bases lining up with TRBD2. The CDR3 contains 13 residues. The trim removed 7 bases at V and 1 base at J, leaving 0 bases unmatched. Germline values: CDR1 MDHEN, CDR2 SYDVKM. CDR3 loop: CASTSGSYNEQFF. CDR3 in DNA: TGTGCCAGCACTAGCGGGTCCTACAATGAGCAGTTCTTC.

The CDR3 sequence: CASSLWRGSGGRGYGYTF. CDR3 sequence (DNA): TGTGCCAGCAGCTTATGGAGGGGGAGCGGGGGGCGAGGGTACGGCTACACCTTC. This chain connects TRBV7-2 to TRBJ1-2; D might be TRBD1 (6 bases). Trimming pared 2 bases from V and 8 bases from J, leaving 27 bases between. This CDR3 contains 18 residues. Germline CDR1 reads SGHTA; CDR2 reads FQGNSA.

The V call is TRBV30, the J call TRBJ2-3, with D possibly TRBD2 on 6 matching bases. Trimming removed 4 bases at V and 3 bases at J, with 14 bases between. Germline V gene sequence: CDR1 GTSNPN, CDR2 SVGIG (reference sequence). The CDR3 runs to 14 residues. The CDR3 DNA follows: TGTGCCTGGACTTTGCGGGGAAAAACAGATACGCAGTATTTT. Translating gives CAWTLRGKTDTQYF.

The rearrangement uses TRBV7-2 and TRBJ2-5; 10 positions match TRBD2. The V and J ends lost 1 base and 5 bases, in that order; junction bases with no gene match: 4. Germline V gives CDR1 SGHTA, CDR2 FQGNSA. The CDR3 length is 15 residues. CDR3 sequence: CASSLGLAGYETQYF. The CDR3, as DNA: TGTGCCAGCAGCTTAGGACTAGCGGGTTACGAGACCCAGTACTTC. The full variable domain, its missing parts supplied by reference TRBV7-2 and TRBJ2-5, is GAGVSQSPSNKVTEKGKDVELRCDPISGHTALYWYRQSLGQGLEFLIYFQGNSAPDKSGLPSDRFSAERTGGSVSTLTIQRTQQEDSAVYLCASSLGLAGYETQYFGPGTRLLVL.

This rearrangement joins TRBV6-4 to TRBJ2-3; weak D call: TRBD2 (5 bases). Germline assignment: CDR1 MRHNA and CDR2 SNTAGT. V was pared by 4 bases and J by 6 bases, with 14 bases between. This CDR3 has 14 amino acids. CDR3 in DNA: TGTGCCAGCAGTGTCGGACTCCTTTCGGATACGCAGTATTTT. Amino acids: CASSVGLLSDTQYF.

The CDR3 sequence: CASSQGVAGGREQYF. CDR3 DNA: TGTGCCAGCAGCCAAGGGGTAGCGGGGGGCCGCGAGCAGTACTTC. The chain combines TRBV3-1 (or the pseudogene TRBV3-2) with TRBJ2-7, with 10 bases that match TRBD2. V trimming: 1 base; J trimming: 6 bases; junction bases outside the gene matches: 6. The CDR3 extends over 15 amino acids. The germline V gene has CDR1 LGHDT and CDR2 YNNKEL (reference sequence).

The V call is TRBV18, the J call TRBJ2-7; TRBD2 agrees at 8 bases. There are 14 residues in the CDR3. After removal of 2 bases from V and 2 bases from J, the junction contained 2 bases not matched to a gene. The germline V gene encodes CDR1 KGHSH and CDR2 LQKENI. CDR3 sequence reads: CASSPIGGAYEQYF. The CDR3 nucleotides read TGTGCCAGCTCACCAATCGGGGGGGCCTACGAGCAGTACTTC.

The J gene is TRBJ1-5, the V gene TRBV5-1, with D perhaps matching TRBD1 (6 bases). V was cut by 0 bases and J by 6 bases, with 13 bases left in between. The length of the CDR3 is 15 residues. Germline V gene lookup returns CDR1 SGHRS and CDR2 YFSETQ. CDR3 sequence (DNA): TGCGCCAGCAGCTTGGGGGCCATACAGGGTCAGCCCCAGCATTTT. It encodes CASSLGAIQGQPQHF.

The chain couples TRBV3-1 (or the pseudogene TRBV3-2) to TRBJ1-2, with 7 bases aligning to TRBD1. Germline lookup yields CDR1 LGHDT and CDR2 YNNKEL (reference sequence). After removal of 2 bases from V and 3 bases from J, the junction contained 6 bases not matched to a gene. The CDR3 totals 15 residues. CDR3 bases: TGTGCCAGCAGCCAACGGACAGGATATTACTATGGCTACACCTTC. Translated: CASSQRTGYYYGYTF.

The chain employs TRBV2 and TRBJ2-5; a weak D match, TRBD2 (6 bases). V lost 7 bases to trimming and J lost 6 bases, with 18 bases between them. The CDR3 has 14 amino acids. Germline CDR1 reads SNHLY; CDR2 reads FYNNEI. DNA for the CDR3: TGTGCCAGCACCCCCCGGAGGGAAGGGAAGACCCAGTACTTC. Translated, it gives CASTPRREGKTQYF. The entire variable domain, with the rest obtained from reference TRBV2 and TRBJ2-5, is as follows: EPEVTQTPSHQVTQMGQEVILRCVPISNHLYFYWYRQILGQKVEFLVSFYNNEISEKSEIFDDQFSVERPDGSNFTLKIRSTKLEDSAMYFCASTPRREGKTQYFGPGTRLLVL.

J is TRBJ2-5 and V is TRBV15; D not resolved. Germline V gene sequence: CDR1 LNHNV, CDR2 YYDKDF (reference sequence). The CDR3 runs to 16 residues. Between the trimmed V and J ends, which lost 0 bases and 1 base, there was a span of 12 bases. CDR3 sequence reads: CATSRDIWAPQETQYF. DNA for the CDR3: TGTGCCACCAGCAGAGATATTTGGGCCCCCCAAGAGACCCAGTACTTC.

This chain uses TRBV12-3 or TRBV12-4 with TRBJ1-3; D is unresolved. Trimming took off 5 bases at V and 2 bases at J, with 7 bases between the two ends. CDR3 length: 13 residues. The CDR3 DNA reads as TGTGCCAGCAGTCCCCGGGCTGGAAACACCATATATTTT. This gives the protein CASSPRAGNTIYF.

In nucleotides, the CDR3 is TGCGCCAGCAGCTTGGTGACTAGCGCAAACGAGCAGTACTTC. Translation: CASSLVTSANEQYF. V gene TRBV5-1 combines with J gene TRBJ2-7, with 8 bases fitting TRBD2. Per the germline V gene, CDR1 is SGHRS and CDR2 is YFSETQ. V lost 0 bases and J lost 5; bases outside the gene matches: 4. The CDR3 covers 14 residues. Supplemented by reference TRBV5-1 and TRBJ2-7, the full variable domain reads KAGVTQTPRYLIKTRGQQVTLSCSPISGHRSVSWYQQTPGQGLQFLFEYFSETQRNKGNFPGRFSGRQFSNSRSEMNVSTLELGDSALYLCASSLVTSANEQYFGPGTRLTVT.

The chain joins TRBV19 to TRBJ2-5, with TRBD2 matching over 9 bases. V gave up 3 bases and J gave up 1 base; unmatched junction bases: 3. CDR1 LNHDA and CDR2 SQIVND come from the germline V gene (reference sequence). CDR3 size: 15 residues. DNA of the CDR3: TGTGCCAGTAGTATGGGCGGGGGGGGCCAAGAGACCCAGTACTTC. This encodes CASSMGGGGQETQYF.

This chain uses TRBV21-1 with TRBJ2-7; TRBD2, the table's D call, lacks a check against the DNA. TRBV21-1 is described as a pseudogene. The CDR3 has 19 residues. CDR3 sequence: CASSKGGTSGRAWAYEQYF. The DNA for the CDR3 is TGTGCCAGCAGCAAAGGCGGGACTAGCGGGAGGGCATGGGCCTACGAGCAGTACTTC.

This clone has a single count. The rearrangement links TRBV15 to TRBJ2-5, with 8 bases identical to TRBD2. The CDR3 is 14 amino acids. Per the germline V gene, CDR1 is LNHNV and CDR2 is YYDKDF (reference sequence). V lost 5 bases and J lost 2; bases outside the gene matches: 4. This CDR3 is CATSPLAAQETQYF. The CDR3 DNA is TGTGCCACCAGCCCACTAGCGGCACAAGAGACCCAGTACTTC.

The chain combines TRBV9 with TRBJ1-1; D gene ambiguous. Trimming took 0 bases from V and 0 from J, leaving 6 bases between them. Germline V gene lookup returns CDR1 SGDLS and CDR2 YYNGEE. The CDR3 has 14 amino acids. CDR3 amino acids: CASSVVSVNTEAFF. The CDR3, as DNA: TGTGCCAGCAGCGTAGTATCAGTGAACACTGAAGCTTTCTTT.

The chain employs TRBV5-1 and TRBJ2-1; 8 bases match TRBD1. J gave up 9 bases and V 0 bases, and 5 bases lay outside the gene matches. Germline CDR1 and CDR2: SGHRS and YFSETQ. This CDR3 has 14 amino acids. This CDR3 reads CASSLGQGSSEQFF. CDR3 coding DNA: TGCGCCAGCAGCTTGGGACAGGGGTCGAGTGAGCAGTTCTTC.

The V gene is TRBV25-1, the J gene TRBJ2-1; 10 nucleotides line up with TRBD1. Germline values: CDR1 MGHDK, CDR2 SYGVNS. The CDR3 is 15 amino acids. Trimming cost V 6 bases and J 6 bases; bases outside gene matches: 8. CDR3 bases: TGTGCCAGCAGCGATCCCGGGACAGGGGCCAATGAGCAGTTCTTC. This gives the protein CASSDPGTGANEQFF.

There are many counts of this clone. V gene TRBV5-1 combines with J gene TRBJ2-3, with D unclear. The CDR3 totals 14 residues. V shed 0 bases and J shed 2 bases, with 7 bases lying between them. The germline gives CDR1 SGHRS, CDR2 YFSETQ. The CDR3 region has the DNA TGCGCCAGCAGCTTGGGAGCGCTCACAGATACGCAGTATTTT. Protein: CASSLGALTDTQYF. Based on the CDR3 plus reference TRBV5-1 and TRBJ2-3, the full variable domain is KAGVTQTPRYLIKTRGQQVTLSCSPISGHRSVSWYQQTPGQGLQFLFEYFSETQRNKGNFPGRFSGRQFSNSRSEMNVSTLELGDSALYLCASSLGALTDTQYFGPGTRLTVL.

The CDR3 DNA reads as TGTGCCAGTAGCCAACGACAGGGCTACTACGAGCAGTACTTC. It codes for CASSQRQGYYEQYF. This rearrangement joins TRBV19 to TRBJ2-7; 7 positions match TRBD1. In germline, CDR1 is LNHDA, CDR2 SQIVND (reference sequence). V trimming: 6 bases; J trimming: 3 bases; junction bases outside the gene matches: 8. CDR3 length: 14 amino acids.

The gene calls are TRBV13 and TRBJ1-4, with D possibly being TRBD1 (6 bases). V was clipped by 2 bases and J by 8 bases, with 12 bases between them. This CDR3 spans 14 amino acids. The V gene's germline CDR1 is PRHDT and CDR2 FYEKMQ (reference sequence). CDR3 amino acids: CASSLHRVGEKLFF. For the CDR3, the DNA is TGTGCCAGCAGCTTACACAGGGTAGGGGAAAAACTGTTTTTT.

The chain is built from TRBV18 and TRBJ2-7; D uncertain. CDR3 size: 15 residues. CDR1 and CDR2 (germline): KGHSH, LQKENI. Trimming pared 4 bases from V and 0 bases from J, leaving 13 bases between. CDR3 in amino acids: CASSQYRDFSYEQYF. DNA for the CDR3: TGTGCCAGCTCACAATACAGAGATTTCTCCTACGAGCAGTACTTC.

The rearrangement uses TRBV18 and TRBJ2-5, with TRBD1 identical over 10 bases. CDR1 is KGHSH and CDR2 is LQKENI in the germline V gene. The CDR3 extends over 16 amino acids. V trimming: 2 bases; J trimming: 4 bases; junction bases outside the gene matches: 7. CDR3 residues: CASSPMRQGAGETQYF. The CDR3 bases are TGTGCCAGCTCACCAATGAGACAGGGGGCTGGAGAGACCCAGTACTTC.

The chain links TRBV4-3 to TRBJ1-4, with D perhaps TRBD1 (6 bases). V was trimmed by 1 base and J by 1 base, leaving 22 bases between them. Germline V gives CDR1 LGHNA, CDR2 YSLEER. The length of the CDR3 is 20 residues. CDR3 in amino acids: CASSQGQGPSLWETNEKLFF. CDR3 coding DNA: TGCGCCAGCAGCCAAGGTCAGGGGCCCTCGTTATGGGAAACTAATGAAAAACTGTTTTTT.

This clone was picked up a small number of times. This chain links TRBV21-1 with TRBJ2-7; the table's D call of TRBD1 was not tested on the DNA. TRBV21-1 is termed a pseudogene. This CDR3 is 14 amino acids long. The CDR3 DNA reads TGTGCCAGCAGAGGAAACAGGGCTCCCTACGAGCAGTACTTC. Its protein product is CASRGNRAPYEQYF.

The V call is TRBV12-3 or TRBV12-4, the J call TRBJ2-7, with TRBD1 matching 7 bases. Trimming cost V 6 bases and J 9 bases; bases outside gene matches: 8. The CDR3 is 12 amino acids. CDR3 nucleotide sequence: TGTGCCAGCAGCCCAACAGGGGAGAGGCAGTACTTC. Translated: CASSPTGERQYF.